This record concerns one TCR beta chain sequence. The identical CDR3 is also encoded by other nucleotide sequences in the sample. Assay: immunoSEQ multiplex PCR; the TCRdb copy retains only in-frame clones and omits some. The profile covers a few hundred thousand clones, with roughly 90% appearing a single time and roughly 3% taken by the ten largest. This sample was taken from a study of blood T cell repertoires in COVID-19. Study information: Material from acute and convalescent COVID-19 was sourced from the United States, Italy and Spain.

Trimming stripped 3 bases from V and 2 bases from J, with 10 bases between. The CDR3 has 14 amino acids. Germline V gene data show CDR1 as LNHDA and CDR2 as SQIVND (reference sequence). Those enrolled, adults aged roughly 18 to 90 years, came from around 24 US areas. The TCR was taken from a woman aged 30 to 39 who had recovered from COVID-19. This chain uses TRBV19 with TRBJ1-1; D is unclear. The specimen was PBMCs or T cells enriched from blood (not recorded which). CDR3 nucleotide sequence: TGTGCCAGTAGTATTACGGGTCTTAACACTGAAGCTTTCTTT. It translates to CASSITGLNTEAFF.